This T cell receptor (beta chain) appears in the sequencing data of a study of Ad26.COV2.S vaccination and SARS-CoV-2 variants. Whole-study findings and limits: Non-spike TCR breadth was similar in vaccine and placebo recipients.

Here immunoSEQ multiplex PCR was the method, and the copy in TCRdb shows in-frame clones only, minus some. The sample has approximately 300,000 clones, around 84% seen once; the top ten hold 1.9%. Treatment: over 15 received Ad26.COV2.S at low or high dose, single or two shots; roughly 5 received placebo; per-sample allocation not given. Samples came from day 63 after the first vaccine or placebo injection. The J segment lost 5 bases and the V segment lost 3 bases, leaving 9 bases of the junction unmatched. The germline V gene encodes CDR1 LGHDT and CDR2 YNNKEL (reference sequence). The CDR3 consists of 16 residues. For this clone: Its antigen is still unknown.

The genes are TRBV3-1 (or the pseudogene TRBV3-2) and TRBJ2-2, with 7 bases fitting TRBD2. The clonotype comes from a person aged 18-60 years who received the Ad26.COV2.S COVID-19 vaccine or a placebo. Sequenced material: peripheral blood, taken in a trial of Ad26.COV2.S vaccine versus placebo. The CDR3 region is CASSHRTSRNTGELFF. The CDR3 region has the DNA TGTGCCAGCAGCCACCGGACTAGTAGAAATACCGGGGAGCTGTTTTTT.